The 2 T cell receptor beta chains reported below all come from one sample, sequenced in a study of T cells after yellow fever vaccination. TCRdb passed the 5' RACE reads through MiXCR, listing each CDR3 protein once. Among 200,000 to 300,000 distinct CDR3 sequences listed, about 7% were seen once. The sequencing used CD4+ T cells sorted from PBMCs, collected on the day of the yellow fever booster vaccination. The receptors come from a man aged 30 to 39 who received the YFV17D yellow fever vaccine.

In this sample, this clonotype turned up many times. In DNA, the CDR3 is TGCAGTGCTAGAGTTGCCACCTCTCGTAGCGGGGTTTCCTACAATGAGCAGTTCTTC. Translated, it gives CSARVATSRSGVSYNEQFF. The rearrangement links TRBV20-1 to TRBJ2-1, with 8 positions matching TRBD2. The CDR3 length is 19 residues. Germline V lookup: CDR1 DFQATT, CDR2 SNEGSKA (reference sequence). Trimming at V came to 1 base and at J to 1 base, leaving 15 bases not matched to a gene.

The chain has TRBV20-1 and TRBJ2-1; D perhaps matches TRBD2 (5 bases). CDR3 length equals 13 residues. V dropped 5 bases and J dropped 6 bases, with 14 bases sitting between them. Looked up from germline, CDR1 is DFQATT and CDR2 is SNEGSKA (reference sequence). For the CDR3, the DNA is TGCAGTGCTCCCCGGGGTAGCGCCAATGAGCAGTTCTTC. Amino acids: CSAPRGSANEQFF.